Listed below are T cell receptor beta chains from one sample, sequenced in a study of cytotoxic CD8 clonotypes in ibrutinib-treated CLL. Some clones are missing from TCRdb's copy, which holds only in-frame ones; the method was immunoSEQ multiplex PCR. The table records some 200,000 clones, 79% of them present only once. The sequencing used PBMCs, collected after 12 months of ibrutinib treatment. The receptor source for this set is a human donor with chronic lymphocytic leukemia. CDR3s include the opening cysteine and the closing phenylalanine or tryptophan. A D gene is named only where the DNA matches it firmly. Expanded clones are given a class, and other clones once, few, many or no size at all.

14	NA	NA	TRBV7-6	TRBJ2-7	TGTGCCAGCAGCTTTGGTTACGGGGCGGACGAGCAGTACTTC	CASSFGYGADEQYF
11	NA	NA	TRBV5-1	TRBJ2-3	TGCGCCAGCACGGGGGAGGATACGCAGTATTTT	CASTGEDTQYF
15	NA	NA	TRBV5-4	TRBJ2-5	TGTGCCAGCAGCTCGGCGTTACTAGTGACGGAGACCCAGTACTTC	CASSSALLVTETQYF
14	NA	NA	TRBV28	TRBJ2-7	TGTGCCAGCAGAGGCGCGGGCGCCTCCTACGAGCAGTACTTC	CASRGAGASYEQYF
16	NA	NA	TRBV7-6	TRBJ2-5	TGTGCCAGCAGCTTAACGCAGGGTGGTCCCCAAGAGACCCAGTACTTC	CASSLTQGGPQETQYF
18	NA	NA	TRBV9	TRBJ2-3	TGTGCCAGCAGCGTAGGTATATTTCGGGCAGGAGAGGAAGATACGCAGTATTTT	CASSVGIFRAGEEDTQYF
15	NA	NA	TRBV6-5	TRBJ2-7	TGTGCCAGCAAGGAGGAGGGCAGGGGCTCCTACGAGCAGTACTTC	CASKEEGRGSYEQYF
16	NA	NA	TRBV2	TRBJ1-1	TGTGCCAGCACCCCCCCGAGTTTTGGGGTTCACACTGAAGCTTTCTTT	CASTPPSFGVHTEAFF
15	NA	NA	TRBV2	TRBJ2-1	TGTGCCAGCAACAGTCGCGACCTCCCCTACAATGAGCAGTTCTTC	CASNSRDLPYNEQFF
12	once	NA	TRBV7-8	TRBJ1-5	TGTGCCAGCAGCTATAGGGCTCAGCCCCAGCATTTT	CASSYRAQPQHF
13	once	NA	TRBV15	TRBJ1-5	TGTGCCACCAGCAGAGATAGGTATCAGCCCCAGCATTTT	CATSRDRYQPQHF
14	NA	NA	TRBV25-1	TRBJ2-3	TGTGCCAGCAGTGAGCGGATTACGACAGATACGCAGTATTTT	CASSERITTDTQYF
13	NA	NA	TRBV28	TRBJ1-1	TGTGCCAGCAGGGGGCAGATAAACACTGAAGCTTTCTTT	CASRGQINTEAFF
14	NA	NA	TRBV7-6	TRBJ1-1	TGTGCCAGCAGCTTGGGGACATCCGGCACTGAAGCTTTCTTT	CASSLGTSGTEAFF
12	NA	NA	TRBV6-5	TRBJ1-1	TGTGCCAGCAGTTTGCAGGGAAGGGGAGCTTTCTTT	CASSLQGRGAFF
16	NA	NA	TRBV4-2	TRBJ2-3	TGTGCCAGCAGAGTTGAATGGGGGGGCCAAGGAGATACGCAGTATTTT	CASRVEWGGQGDTQYF
15	NA	TRBD1	TRBV6-5	TRBJ1-2	TGTGCCAGCAGTTACGGGACAGGGGCTAACTATGGCTACACCTTC	CASSYGTGANYGYTF
16	NA	NA	TRBV7-3	TRBJ2-1	TGTGCCAGCAGCTTAAACCCAGGGGTCGCCTACAATGAGCAGTTCTTC	CASSLNPGVAYNEQFF
15	NA	NA	TRBV10-1	TRBJ2-1	TGCGCCAGCAGTGCTCAGAGGAGCTCCTACAATGAGCAGTTCTTC	CASSAQRSSYNEQFF
13	NA	TRBD1	TRBV6-5	TRBJ2-2	TGTGCCACCGGGACAGGGGTGACCGGGGAGCTGTTTTTT	CATGTGVTGELFF
18	NA	NA	TRBV27	TRBJ1-5	TGTGCCAGCAGTTCTTCAGGGGCGGGCGGTTATAGCAATCAGCCCCAGCATTTT	CASSSSGAGGYSNQPQHF
15	NA	NA	TRBV6-5	TRBJ1-1	TGTGCCAGCAGTTCCCGGCGGGCCCCGAACACTGAAGCTTTCTTT	CASSSRRAPNTEAFF
14	NA	TRBD1	TRBV6-6	TRBJ1-5	TGTGCCAGCAGGACCTCCGGGACAGAAAAGCCCCAGCATTTT	CASRTSGTEKPQHF
14	few	NA	TRBV19	TRBJ2-7	TGTGCCTCTTCCATCGGCAGGGGGGGCTACGAGCAGTACTTC	CASSIGRGGYEQYF
13	NA	NA	TRBV4-2	TRBJ1-1	TGTGCCAGCAGCCAAGGGCGGGACACTGAAGCTTTCTTT	CASSQGRDTEAFF
15	NA	NA	TRBV18	TRBJ2-7	TGTGCCAGCTCACCAGAGGGGCTGTCGACCTACGAGCAGTACTTC	CASSPEGLSTYEQYF
12	NA	NA	TRBV29-1	TRBJ1-1	TGCAGCGTTGAGTTCGGCGGGACTGAAGCTTTCTTT	CSVEFGGTEAFF
16	NA	TRBD2	TRBV7-9	TRBJ2-3	TGTGCCAGCAGCTTCGGACTAGCGGGGAGTTCGGATACGCAGTATTTT	CASSFGLAGSSDTQYF
13	NA	TRBD2	TRBV30	TRBJ2-7	TGTGCCTGGAGTTTCGGGGGGGCTTACGAGCAGTACTTC	CAWSFGGAYEQYF
12	NA	NA	TRBV25-1	TRBJ2-1	TGTGCCAGCAGTGAGGGCTACAATGAGCAGTTCTTC	CASSEGYNEQFF
17	NA	TRBD2	TRBV9	TRBJ2-1	TGTGCCAGCAGCGCAGACCTAGCGGGAGCCTATTACAATGAGCAGTTCTTC	CASSADLAGAYYNEQFF
17	NA	NA	TRBV30	TRBJ2-6	TGTGCCTGGAGTGTAACGGGGCGTGGATCTGGGGCCAACGTCCTGACTTTC	CAWSVTGRGSGANVLTF
14	NA	TRBD1	TRBV5-1	TRBJ2-3	TGCGCCAGCAGCTCTCAGGGGGTCACAGATACGCAGTATTTT	CASSSQGVTDTQYF
16	NA	TRBD2	TRBV5-4	TRBJ2-7	TGTGCCAGCAGCTTGGGACTAGCGGGGGCGACCTACGAGCAGTACTTC	CASSLGLAGATYEQYF
15	NA	TRBD2	TRBV7-6	TRBJ2-7	TGTGCCAGCAGCCCCGGGGTAGTGGGCGGGGGAGAGCAGTACTTC	CASSPGVVGGGEQYF
12	few	NA	TRBV6-1	TRBJ2-1	TGTGCCAGCAGGGTGGATTACAATGAGCAGTTCTTC	CASRVDYNEQFF
16	few	TRBD1	TRBV6-4	TRBJ2-7	TGTGCCAGCAGTGAAACTTATGGGACAGGGATCCACGAGCAGTACTTC	CASSETYGTGIHEQYF
14	NA	NA	TRBV6-5	TRBJ1-5	TGTGCCAGCAGTTACTTGGGTCGCGGCCAGCCCCAGCATTTT	CASSYLGRGQPQHF
16	NA	TRBD2	TRBV13	TRBJ2-3	TGTGCCAGCAGCTTAGCGGCACTAGCGGGGTGGGATACGCAGTATTTT	CASSLAALAGWDTQYF
14	NA	NA	TRBV7-9	TRBJ2-7	TGTGCCAGCAGCTTAGGGGTGGAGACCTACGAGCAGTACTTC	CASSLGVETYEQYF
11	NA	NA	TRBV20-1	TRBJ1-1	TGCAGTGCTAGAGCAGGGATTGAAGCTTTCTTT	CSARAGIEAFF
17	NA	TRBD1	TRBV9	TRBJ1-3	TGTGCCAGCAGGCCCCCCGGGCAGGGGGGTTATGGAAACACCATATATTTT	CASRPPGQGGYGNTIYF
12	NA	NA	TRBV27	TRBJ2-1	TGTGCCAGCAGTCTCACCGGGACCGAGCAGTTCTTC	CASSLTGTEQFF
12	NA	NA	TRBV28	TRBJ1-5	TGTGCCAGCAGGGGCGGGAATCAGCCCCAGCATTTT	CASRGGNQPQHF
13	NA	TRBD1	TRBV27	TRBJ1-1	TGTGCCAGCACGGGACAGGGACCCCGGGGGGCTTTCTTT	CASTGQGPRGAFF
13	few	NA	TRBV2	TRBJ1-6	TGTGCCAGCTCGGGTGGGGACAATTCACCCCTCCACTTT	CASSGGDNSPLHF
13	NA	NA	TRBV13	TRBJ2-7	TGTGCCAGCAGCTTAGGAGGGGCAGCCGAGCAGTACTTC	CASSLGGAAEQYF
14	once	NA	TRBV7-2	TRBJ1-2	TGTGCCAGCAGCCAAGGGACCAGGTCCTATGGCTACACCTTC	CASSQGTRSYGYTF